A single sample is the source of the 9 T cell receptor beta chains below, sequenced in a study of identical twins (dated by TCRdb to about 2016). The library was prepared using 5' RACE. Data came from an Illumina HiSeq 2000. In-frame beta chains were kept once TCRdb had trimmed the public reads at Q25 with fastp and called clones with MiXCR. One record per CDR3 amino acid sequence lists the most common genes and DNA. The sample table records 500,000 to 650,000 distinct CDR3 sequences; about 7% of these occur just once. Clones ranked in the top ten supply 1.6% of the sample. Separately, the same data were catalogued under a study of yellow fever vaccine responses in identical twins.

Input material: PBMCs. The receptor source for this set is a young woman in good health.

This clonotype was counted only a few times. Relative to the germline gene, one junction end is altered; a read error may explain this. The rearrangement joins TRBV3-1 to TRBJ2-7; no clear D gene. There are 11 residues in the CDR3. Germline V lookup: CDR1 LGHDT, CDR2 YNNKEL (reference sequence). CDR3 amino acids: CASSQGPTWNF. The CDR3 bases are TGTGCCAGCAGCCAGGGCCCGACGTGGAACTTC.

V and J are TRBV6-6 and TRBJ1-1, with a weak D call TRBD1 (5 bases). Between the trimmed V and J ends, which lost 11 bases and 3 bases, there was a span of 13 bases. This CDR3 spans 12 amino acids. Germline CDR1 is MNHNY and CDR2 is SVGAGI (reference sequence). DNA of the CDR3: TGTGCCCATGGAAGGGGCGACACTGAAGCTTTCTTT. This gives the protein CAHGRGDTEAFF.

This clonotype was observed a handful of times. In DNA, the CDR3 is TGTGCCAGCAGTTTCATGGGGGCTCGCACAGATACGCAGTATTTT. The encoded protein is CASSFMGARTDTQYF. The rearrangement links TRBV27 to TRBJ2-3, with D tentatively TRBD1 (6 bases). V was trimmed by 3 bases and J by 1 base, leaving 11 bases between them. The CDR3 spans 15 residues. Germline assignment: CDR1 MNHEY and CDR2 SMNVEV (reference sequence).

This clonotype came up many times. V gene TRBV12-3 or TRBV12-4 combines with J gene TRBJ1-3; 9 nucleotides match TRBD1. J lost 3 bases, V lost 5 bases, and 5 bases had no gene match. The CDR3 has 15 amino acids. Here the CDR3 reads CASSKGTGRGNTIYF. CDR3 in DNA: TGTGCCAGCAGTAAAGGGACAGGGCGTGGAAACACCATATATTTT.

This clonotype was seen at least ten times. The gene calls are TRBV5-1 and TRBJ2-3; 16 nucleotides agree with TRBD2. The germline CDR1 and CDR2 sequences are SGHRS and YFSETQ. Trimming at V came to 4 bases and at J to 4 bases, leaving 3 bases not matched to a gene. The CDR3 has 16 amino acids. CDR3 sequence: CASSEGTSGGADTQYF. The DNA of the CDR3 is TGCGCCAGCAGCGAGGGGACTAGCGGGGGGGCAGATACGCAGTATTTT.

At least ten counts were recorded for this clonotype. The rearrangement links TRBV10-3 to TRBJ1-2, with D possibly TRBD1 on 5 matching bases. This CDR3 region has 14 residues. Trimming left V 3 bases short and J 5 bases short, with 13 bases between. Germline loops: CDR1 ENHRY, CDR2 SYGVKD. CDR3 residues: CAISEPRGVYGYTF. For the CDR3, the DNA is TGTGCCATCAGTGAACCGAGGGGCGTTTATGGCTACACCTTC.

There are a few counts of this clonotype. Relative to the germline gene, one junction end is altered; a read error may explain this. The CDR3 region is CASSPIQVTQYF. In DNA form, the CDR3 reads TGCGCCAGCAGTCCGATCCAAGTGACCCAGTACTTC. The rearrangement links TRBV4-1 to TRBJ2-5; D gene uncertain. Germline values: CDR1 MGHRA, CDR2 YSYEKL. This CDR3 spans 12 amino acids.

This chain uses TRBV2 with TRBJ1-6; no firm D call. Germline V gene lookup returns CDR1 SNHLY and CDR2 FYNNEI. There are 17 residues in the CDR3. V was pared by 6 bases and J by 4 bases, with 19 bases between. The CDR3 here is CASRGSLLGEYNSPLHF. The DNA of the CDR3 is TGTGCCAGCAGGGGAAGTCTGCTCGGGGAGTATAATTCACCCCTCCACTTT.

This sequence joins TRBV20-1 and TRBJ2-2; 8 bases match TRBD1. V shed 6 bases and J 5 bases; nucleotides not matched to a gene: 5. This CDR3 region has 13 residues. The germline gives CDR1 DFQATT, CDR2 SNEGSKA (reference sequence). The CDR3 DNA reads as TGCAGTGCAAAGACAGGGGATACCGGGGAGCTGTTTTTT. Amino acids: CSAKTGDTGELFF.